One and the same sample provided the 6 T cell receptor beta chains below, sequenced in a study of CD8 T cells in ankylosing spondylitis. TCRdb re-analysed the 5' RACE reads in MiXCR, keeping a single row per CDR3 protein. This table has 200,000 or so distinct CDR3 sequences, approximately 12% appearing once. The sample consisted of blood, either unsorted or a sorted T cell fraction (not recorded which). The receptor source for this set is a female donor with ankylosing spondylitis or in good health (not recorded which).

The V and J genes are TRBV7-2 and TRBJ1-1; D unresolved. The V and J ends lost 2 bases and 3 bases respectively, with 7 bases between them. The CDR3 loop spans 13 amino acids. Per the germline V gene, CDR1 is SGHTA and CDR2 is FQGNSA. CDR3 in DNA: TGTGCCAGCAGCTTAAGCAGCTACACTGAAGCTTTCTTT. Translated: CASSLSSYTEAFF. The full variable domain, rest sourced from reference TRBV7-2 and TRBJ1-1, is GAGVSQSPSNKVTEKGKDVELRCDPISGHTALYWYRQSLGQGLEFLIYFQGNSAPDKSGLPSDRFSAERTGGSVSTLTIQRTQQEDSAVYLCASSLSSYTEAFFGQGTRLTVV.

This clonotype was seen at least ten times. This chain uses TRBV7-2 with TRBJ1-1, with D unresolved. Germline assignment: CDR1 SGHTA and CDR2 FQGNSA. The CDR3 runs to 14 residues. V was cut by 1 base and J by 6 bases, with 12 bases left in between. The CDR3 sequence is CASSLGLGISEAFF. CDR3 nucleotide sequence: TGTGCCAGCAGCTTAGGGTTGGGGATCTCTGAAGCTTTCTTT. The whole variable domain, remainder taken from reference TRBV7-2 and TRBJ1-1, is GAGVSQSPSNKVTEKGKDVELRCDPISGHTALYWYRQSLGQGLEFLIYFQGNSAPDKSGLPSDRFSAERTGGSVSTLTIQRTQQEDSAVYLCASSLGLGISEAFFGQGTRLTVV.

This clonotype appeared many times. The CDR3 DNA is TGTGCCAGCAGCTTGAAGTTTGGTTTGGGACTAGCGGGAGATCGGGGGAGCAATGAGCAGTTCTTC. Protein sequence: CASSLKFGLGLAGDRGSNEQFF. The chain carries TRBV5-4 and TRBJ2-1, with 14 bases that match TRBD2. The CDR3 consists of 22 residues. V shed 1 base and J 6 bases; nucleotides not matched to a gene: 21. Germline CDR1 reads SGHNT; CDR2 reads YYREEE (reference sequence).

On this clonotype itself: Being one base from a much bigger clone, this may be a read error. The rearrangement joins TRBV7-8 to TRBJ2-1; D gene ambiguous. This CDR3 comprises 16 residues. Per the germline V gene, CDR1 is SGHVS and CDR2 is FQNEAQ. The CDR3 DNA sequence: TGTGTCAGCAACAAAGCATGGCGAGACTCCTACAATGAGCAGTTCTTC. This gives the protein CVSNKAWRDSYNEQFF.

This clonotype was counted at least ten times. The rearrangement uses TRBV5-1 and TRBJ2-7, with D possibly TRBD1 on 6 matching bases. The CDR3 runs to 14 residues. From germline, CDR1 is SGHRS and CDR2 YFSETQ. V shed 0 bases and J shed 2 bases, with 9 bases lying between them. As DNA, the CDR3 is TGCGCCAGCAGCTTGGAACAGGGACCCTACGAGCAGTACTTC. As protein: CASSLEQGPYEQYF.

This clonotype has at least ten counts. This chain links TRBV25-1 with TRBJ2-7; D is uncertain. V lost 6 bases to trimming and J lost 6 bases, with 9 bases between them. CDR3 length: 11 amino acids. Germline loops: CDR1 MGHDK, CDR2 SYGVNS. In DNA, the CDR3 is TGTGCCAGCAGCGGATCGACCGAGCAGTACTTC. Residues: CASSGSTEQYF.